What follows describes a single T cell receptor beta chain. Its antigen is unknown. The V segment lost 6 bases and the J segment 0 bases; nucleotides outside the gene matches: 9. CDR3 length: 16 residues. CDR1 and CDR2 (germline): SGHTA, FQGNSA. This sample is part of a study of cytomegalovirus exposure and HLA in healthy donors. In the study overall: Unique TCRs numbering some 93 million, obtained from HLA-typed donors, made up an early data release.

PCR used 60 Vbeta primers and 13 Jbeta primers. The assay was immunoSEQ multiplex PCR, and TCRdb's table has in-frame clones only and misses some. The sample contains some 190,000 clones, over 80% of which appear only once. Study-level findings and limits: A later analysis reportedly identified an Asian-associated ancestry cluster as carrying fewer N-insertions than the roughly 720-donor mean. As a later analysis showed, a missense DCLRE1C variant was linked to trimming of TCR beta V- and J-genes. Listed as cytomegalovirus-associated were around 160 TCR beta chains.

The sequencing sample was made of PBMCs. This rearrangement joins TRBV7-2 to TRBJ2-3, with 7 bases identical to TRBD2. The sequence derives from a boy between 2 and 10 years old in good health and CMV-seronegative. The CDR3, as DNA: TGTGCCAGCAGTCGTCGTAGCGGGCTTAGCACAGATACGCAGTATTTT. Translating it yields CASSRRSGLSTDTQYF.